Detailed here is one T cell receptor beta chain. The record originates from a study of shared clonotypes between healthy human individuals. Germline CDR1 and CDR2: SGHRS and YFSETQ. V lost 2 bases, J lost 6 bases, and 13 bases stayed unmatched. The CDR3 has 16 amino acids. Some clones are missing from TCRdb's copy, which holds only in-frame ones; the method was immunoSEQ multiplex PCR. The sample lists millions of clones; roughly 93% were seen once. This chain links TRBV5-1 with TRBJ1-2, with 7 bases lining up with TRBD1. The receptor comes from a man aged 18-30 years in good health. Some clones in this sample may be carry-over from other donors' samples. Specimen: naive CD4+ T cells from PBMCs. The subset is: CD45RA+ positively selected. CDR3 in DNA: TGCGCCAGCAGCTTCCTAACAATAGATACAGGGGATGGCTACACCTTC. Its protein product is CASSFLTIDTGDGYTF.